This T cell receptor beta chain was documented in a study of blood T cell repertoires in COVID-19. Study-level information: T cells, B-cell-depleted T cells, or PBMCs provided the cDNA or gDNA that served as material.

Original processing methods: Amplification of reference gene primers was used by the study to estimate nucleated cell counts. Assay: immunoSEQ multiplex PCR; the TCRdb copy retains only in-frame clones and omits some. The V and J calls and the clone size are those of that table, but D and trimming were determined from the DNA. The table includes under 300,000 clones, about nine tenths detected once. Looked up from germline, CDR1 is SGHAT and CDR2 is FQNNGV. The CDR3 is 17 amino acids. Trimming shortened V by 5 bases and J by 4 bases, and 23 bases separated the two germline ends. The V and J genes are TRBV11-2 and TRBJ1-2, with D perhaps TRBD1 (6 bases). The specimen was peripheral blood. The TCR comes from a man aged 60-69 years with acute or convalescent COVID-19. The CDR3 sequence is CASSDWEQGRSGYGYTF. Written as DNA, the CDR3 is TGTGCCAGCAGCGACTGGGAACAGGGCCGATCTGGCTATGGCTACACCTTC.